This T cell receptor (beta chain) was sequenced during a study of blood T cell repertoires in COVID-19. The repertoire was sequenced with immunoSEQ multiplex PCR; TCRdb's copy has only in-frame clones and lacks some. This table has about 230,000 clones, about 79% appearing once. CDR1 and CDR2 from the germline V gene are SEHNR and FQNEAQ (reference sequence). There are 11 residues in the CDR3. The V end lost 1 base, the J end lost 9 bases, and 4 bases lay between the germline ends. The sequenced material came from peripheral blood. The chain employs TRBV7-9 and TRBJ2-1; no reliable D call. The clonotype was recovered from a woman aged 40 to 50 who had recovered from COVID-19. The CDR3 loop reads CASSLVLEQFF. CDR3 bases: TGTGCCAGCAGCTTAGTTCTTGAGCAGTTCTTC.